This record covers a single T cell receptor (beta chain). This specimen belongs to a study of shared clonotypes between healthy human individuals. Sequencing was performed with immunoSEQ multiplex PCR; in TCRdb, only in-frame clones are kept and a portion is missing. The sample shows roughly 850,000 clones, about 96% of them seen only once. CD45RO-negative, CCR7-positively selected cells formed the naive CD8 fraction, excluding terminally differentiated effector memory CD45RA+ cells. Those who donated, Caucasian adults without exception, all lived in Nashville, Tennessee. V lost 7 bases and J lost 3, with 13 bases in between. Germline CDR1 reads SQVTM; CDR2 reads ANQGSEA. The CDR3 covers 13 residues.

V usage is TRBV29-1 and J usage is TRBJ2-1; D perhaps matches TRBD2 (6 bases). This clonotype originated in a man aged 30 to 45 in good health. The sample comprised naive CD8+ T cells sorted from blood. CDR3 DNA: TGCAGCGCAACGACTAGGGACTACAATGAGCAGTTCTTC. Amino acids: CSATTRDYNEQFF.